The clone carrying this T cell receptor (beta chain) occurred once. This record comes from a study of blood T cell repertoires in COVID-19. Study as a whole: Some COVID-19 samples were acute and others convalescent; all came from the United States, Italy and Spain. Nucleic acid was either cDNA or gDNA, and it came from T cells, B-cell-depleted T cells, or PBMCs.

Authors' processing steps: Amplification of reference gene primers provided the estimated nucleated cell counts. Method: immunoSEQ multiplex PCR; TCRdb's copy keeps in-frame clones and lacks some. The D gene and trimming were derived from the DNA, and the V and J assignments and clone size from that table. The table has 130,000 to 150,000 clones, around four fifths seen once. The receptor comes from a woman in her thirties or forties with active or convalescent COVID-19. Material for sequencing was peripheral blood.

Here the CDR3 reads CASSLPGQGGEQYF. CDR3 nucleotide sequence: TGTGCCAGCAGTTTACCGGGACAGGGCGGCGAGCAGTACTTC. This chain joins TRBV27 and TRBJ2-7, with TRBD1 matching over 9 bases. CDR1 and CDR2 from the germline V gene are MNHEY and SMNVEV (reference sequence). The V and J ends lost 2 bases and 6 bases, in that order; junction bases with no gene match: 5. The CDR3 totals 14 residues.